The rows below give T cell receptor beta chains drawn from one sample of a study of blood T cell repertoires in COVID-19. This table comes from immunoSEQ multiplex PCR, and its TCRdb copy is limited to in-frame clones, with some not included. In the table there are 140,000 to 150,000 clones, 85% to 90% of which are singletons. The sample comprised peripheral blood. All receptors come from a woman aged 55-75 years with active COVID-19. The CDR3 runs from the conserved cysteine through the conserved F or W. D genes are given only for firm matches. Some rows mark clone size as missing; the rest say once, few, many or name a class of expanded clone.

V gene: TRBV11-2; J gene: TRBJ1-2; clone size: .; D gene: .; CDR3 DNA: TGTGCCAGCAGCCGAGAGGTCGCAGGGACTACTAACTATGGCTACACCTTC; CDR3 protein: CASSREVAGTTNYGYTF
V gene: TRBV5-8; J gene: TRBJ2-7; clone size: .; D gene: .; CDR3 DNA: TGTGCCAGCAGCCCCAAAAAACTTCAAATCTACGAGCAGTACTTC; CDR3 protein: CASSPKKLQIYEQYF
V gene: TRBV7-9; J gene: TRBJ2-7; clone size: .; D gene: TRBD2; CDR3 DNA: TGTGCCAGCAGCTTACTCCTAGCGGGAGACCACGAGCAGTACTTC; CDR3 protein: CASSLLLAGDHEQYF
V gene: TRBV9; J gene: TRBJ2-2; clone size: once; D gene: .; CDR3 DNA: TGTGCCAGCAGCGGTAGAGGGCCCGGGGAGCTGTTTTTT; CDR3 protein: CASSGRGPGELFF
V gene: TRBV28; J gene: TRBJ2-7; clone size: .; D gene: .; CDR3 DNA: TGTGCCAGCAGTTCCTCTAGCGCCGAGCAGTACTTC; CDR3 protein: CASSSSSAEQYF
V gene: TRBV30; J gene: TRBJ2-4; clone size: .; D gene: .; CDR3 DNA: TGTGCCTGGAATCGGGATCTAGCCAAAAACATTCAGTACTTC; CDR3 protein: CAWNRDLAKNIQYF
V gene: TRBV29-1; J gene: TRBJ2-5; clone size: .; D gene: .; CDR3 DNA: TGCAGCGTTGCCACTCACCAAGAGACCCAGTACTTC; CDR3 protein: CSVATHQETQYF
V gene: TRBV9; J gene: TRBJ2-7; clone size: .; D gene: .; CDR3 DNA: TGTGCCAGCAGCCCCCGCCTAGCGCCCTCCTACGAGCAGTACTTC; CDR3 protein: CASSPRLAPSYEQYF
V gene: TRBV28; J gene: TRBJ2-4; clone size: .; D gene: TRBD2; CDR3 DNA: TGTGCCAGCAGCCCACTAGCGGGACCAGAAAACATTCAGTACTTC; CDR3 protein: CASSPLAGPENIQYF
V gene: TRBV5-6; J gene: TRBJ1-1; clone size: few; D gene: TRBD1; CDR3 DNA: TGTGCCAGCAGCCATCTCACCGGGACAGGGAGCATTGAAGCTTTCTTT; CDR3 protein: CASSHLTGTGSIEAFF
V gene: TRBV28; J gene: TRBJ2-3; clone size: .; D gene: TRBD2; CDR3 DNA: TGTGCCAGCAGTTTAAGGATAGCGGGAATTGATACGCAGTATTTT; CDR3 protein: CASSLRIAGIDTQYF
V gene: TRBV27; J gene: TRBJ2-1; clone size: .; D gene: .; CDR3 DNA: TGTGCCAGCAGTTTCTCCAGGAACAATGAGCAGTTCTTC; CDR3 protein: CASSFSRNNEQFF
V gene: TRBV30; J gene: TRBJ2-3; clone size: .; D gene: TRBD2; CDR3 DNA: TGTGCCTGGAGTGTACAGGGCACTAGCGGGATCACAGATACGCAGTATTTT; CDR3 protein: CAWSVQGTSGITDTQYF
V gene: TRBV9; J gene: TRBJ2-3; clone size: .; D gene: .; CDR3 DNA: TGTGCCAGCAGCGTAGCTCGCGGCCAATCCGCAGATACGCAGTATTTT; CDR3 protein: CASSVARGQSADTQYF
V gene: TRBV10-3; J gene: TRBJ2-3; clone size: .; D gene: TRBD2; CDR3 DNA: TGTGCCATCAGTGGAGCCGGGCAAGGGACTAGCGGGAGGGGAGTTACAGATACGCAGTATTTT; CDR3 protein: CAISGAGQGTSGRGVTDTQYF
V gene: TRBV6-1; J gene: TRBJ2-1; clone size: .; D gene: .; CDR3 DNA: TGTGCCAGCAGTGAATACGAGGTCCGCTCCTACAATGAGCAGTTCTTC; CDR3 protein: CASSEYEVRSYNEQFF
V gene: TRBV7-2; J gene: TRBJ2-7; clone size: .; D gene: .; CDR3 DNA: TGTGCCAGCAGCCTTTGGGAGGCAAGAATTAGCTCCTACGAGCAGTACTTC; CDR3 protein: CASSLWEARISSYEQYF
V gene: TRBV6-2/TRBV6-3; J gene: TRBJ2-4; clone size: .; D gene: .; CDR3 DNA: TGTGCCAGCAGCCGCCCGGAGGGGTCGACCAAAAACATTCAGTACTTC; CDR3 protein: CASSRPEGSTKNIQYF
V gene: TRBV5-1; J gene: TRBJ1-4; clone size: .; D gene: TRBD1; CDR3 DNA: TGCGCCAGCAGCTTTACAGGGGCTAATGAAAAACTGTTTTTT; CDR3 protein: CASSFTGANEKLFF
V gene: TRBV9; J gene: TRBJ1-1; clone size: .; D gene: TRBD1; CDR3 DNA: TGTGCCAGCAGCGTAGTTGAGGGGGCAGGATCTGAAGCTTTCTTT; CDR3 protein: CASSVVEGAGSEAFF
V gene: TRBV5-1; J gene: TRBJ2-5; clone size: once; D gene: .; CDR3 DNA: TGCGCCAGCTCGTTTTGGGGGCTAGGGGAGACCCAGTACTTC; CDR3 protein: CASSFWGLGETQYF
V gene: TRBV18; J gene: TRBJ1-5; clone size: .; D gene: TRBD1; CDR3 DNA: TGTGCCAGCTCACTTAACAGGGGTCGGCAGCCCCAGCATTTT; CDR3 protein: CASSLNRGRQPQHF